This T cell receptor (beta chain) was observed in a study of blood T cells in healthy people across ages (dated by TCRdb to the mid-2010s). With respect to the entire study: Template switching captured roughly one uniquely barcoded TCR beta cDNA molecule per two T cells in model experiments. The study measured age-related changes in TCR beta repertoire diversity using deep sequencing normalized with unique cDNA molecular identifiers. Donors were grouped into four age groups: young (average roughly 15 years), middle-aged (39), aged (around 60) and long-lived (approximately 81). Donors of different ages were randomly distributed across sequencing lanes to avoid experimental bias. For two donors (one aged 18 to 30 and one aged 80 or older), the study analyzed two additional independent replicas of 1 million unique cDNA reads from the same blood draw. Overall study outcomes, separate from this receptor: Observed TCR beta diversity correlated strongly with the percentage of naive T cells measured by flow cytometry. Compared with the aged group, the long-lived group had more naive CD4+ T cells, fewer expanded clones and increased TCR diversity, a pattern suggesting age selection. Because the CMV infection status of the donors was unknown, age-related changes in expanded clonotypes may potentially have been confounded. As age increased, observed TCR beta diversity per million T cells dropped in a roughly linear way, and a significant reduction was already evident by age around 41. Bulk unsorted PBMC profiling prevented conclusive comparison of naive and antigen-experienced compartments. Estimates of total diversity from one million sequenced T cells were regarded as lower bounds and underestimates.

Including cysteine and phenylalanine, the CDR3 has 13 amino acids. The entry retains the CDR3 DNA only, 39 bases that are in frame from base 1. Trimming accounts for 6 bases at V and 4 bases at J, while the number of junction bases matched to no gene is 3. On this clonotype: Its antigen is currently not known. One base away there is no much larger clone; base qualities are not given.

Donors were a few dozen systemically healthy Caucasian individuals from Russia aged roughly 6 to 90 years. Roughly 9 milliliters of peripheral blood were drawn from each donor into EDTA-treated Vacutainer tubes. Ficoll-Paque density-gradient centrifugation was used to isolate PBMCs, with at least 6.5 million per sample. Total RNA, at least 5.5 micrograms per sample, was extracted from PBMCs with Trizol reagent. The percentages of naive CD45RAhigh/CD27high T cells were determined by flow cytometry on a PBMC aliquot from every donor. The method behind the library was 5' RACE. Sequencing relied on an Illumina HiSeq 2500. A second PCR of roughly 7 to 11 cycles was performed with a sample-barcoded 5' primer and a J-beta primer mix. Each TCR beta cDNA molecule received a unique molecular identifier from a template-switch 5' adaptor carrying 12 random nucleotides. Each sample yielded at least 3 million CDR3-containing paired-end reads. The Mint cDNA synthesis kit, primed by a TRBC-specific oligonucleotide, was used to synthesize first-strand cDNA from all RNA. All cDNA was treated with uracil-DNA glycosylase and then went through a first 18-cycle PCR with the universal primers M1SS and BC2_uni_R. The authors' pipeline ran thus. Each sample was normalized by randomly selecting 1 million high-quality reads, each carrying a distinct molecular identifier. Reads sharing molecular identifiers were discarded rather than binned into consensus sequences. MiTCR, set to a Q25 quality threshold and the strictest error-elimination algorithm, was used for CDR3 identification, clonotype clustering and error correction. A nonparametric unseen species model using Euler transformation provided a lower-bound estimate of total TCR beta diversity. In-frame beta chains were kept once TCRdb had trimmed the public reads at Q25 with fastp and called clones with MiXCR. Rows merge per CDR3 protein into single entries with the most common DNA and genes. The V and J calls, along with clone size, are taken from TCRdb and not from the paper's own processing. The sample yields 650,000 to 800,000 distinct CDR3 sequences; around two fifths were counted once. The ten top clones hold approximately 20% of the sample.

The source material was blood. The chain is encoded by TRBV12-3 or TRBV12-4 joined to TRBJ1-1; TRBD1 aligns with 9 central bases. This clonotype originated in a man in his sixties in good health. The nucleotide sequence reads as follows: TGTGCCAGCAGGGGGGACAGGGCCACTGAAGCTTTCTTT. Its product reads: CASRGDRATEAFF.